These T cell receptor beta chains were read from a single sample in a study of vaccination and CD4 T cells after COVID-19. For these TCRs, the target antigens are not known. Via MiXCR, TCRdb re-called the PCR reads, giving one row per CDR3 protein. This sample has approximately 7,300 distinct CDR3 sequences, with approximately 40% found just once. The specimen was CD4+ T cells from blood, cultured in vitro. The receptor source for this set is a human donor in good health. CDR3s include the opening cysteine and the closing phenylalanine or tryptophan. The D gene is left open where the match is weak. Some rows have no size entry. The others give once, few or many, or a class for an expanded clone.

>TRBD1|.|TRBJ1-5|TRBV29-1|14
TGCAGCGTTACCGGGACAGGGGTTGATCAGCCCCAGCATTTT
CSVTGTGVDQPQHF
>TRBD1|.|TRBJ2-7|TRBV7-7|15
TGTGCCAGCAGCTTACACAGGGGTAGCTCCTACGAGCAGTACTTC
CASSLHRGSSYEQYF
>.|.|TRBJ2-5|TRBV7-2|15
TGTGCCAGCAGCTTAGGACCCGGGCGAGAAGAGACCCAGTACTTC
CASSLGPGREETQYF
>TRBD1|.|TRBJ1-2|TRBV18|15
TGTGCCAGCTCACTCCCCGGGACAGGTGATTATGGCTACACCTTC
CASSLPGTGDYGYTF
>TRBD1|few|TRBJ1-1|TRBV7-8|15
TGTGCCAGCAGCTCTATGACAGGGGGGTTGACTGAAGCTTTCTTT
CASSSMTGGLTEAFF
>.|.|TRBJ1-1|TRBV19|12
TGTGCCAGTAGTTGGAGGGACACTGAAGCTTTCTTT
CASSWRDTEAFF
>TRBD1|.|TRBJ1-5|TRBV20-1|14
TGCAGTGCTGTGCCGGGACAGACCAATCAGCCCCAGCATTTT
CSAVPGQTNQPQHF
>.|.|TRBJ1-1|TRBV4-1|15
TGCGCCAGCAGCCAAGAATCGACTTATGGAGGGAGGGCTTTCTTT
CASSQESTYGGRAFF
>.|.|TRBJ1-1|TRBV5-1|14
TGCGCCAGCAGCTTGGGGACAGATAACACTGAAGCTTTCTTT
CASSLGTDNTEAFF
>TRBD1|.|TRBJ1-1|TRBV6-1|17
TGTGCCAGCAGCGGTCCGGGGACAGGGGTCGGGGACACTGAAGCTTTCTTT
CASSGPGTGVGDTEAFF
>TRBD2|.|TRBJ2-3|TRBV6-1|19
TGTGCCAGCAGTAGGACCCCTAGCGGGGGGGCCCTTCGCACAGATACGCAGTATTTT
CASSRTPSGGALRTDTQYF
>TRBD1|few|TRBJ1-6|TRBV27|16
TGTGCCAAACTTCCTGACGTTGACAGGGTAAACTCACCCCTCCACTTT
CAKLPDVDRVNSPLHF
>.|.|TRBJ1-5|TRBV6-1|15
TGTGCCAGCAGTGAAGGCTTTATGGTAAATCAGCCCCAGCATTTT
CASSEGFMVNQPQHF
>TRBD1|few|TRBJ2-3|TRBV7-8|14
TGTGCCAGCATCCAGGGGGCCGGCACAGATACGCAGTATTTT
CASIQGAGTDTQYF
>TRBD1|.|TRBJ1-5|TRBV9|15
TGTGCCAGCAGCGTCGGGACAGTTCCCAATCAGCCCCAGCATTTT
CASSVGTVPNQPQHF
>TRBD2|.|TRBJ2-7|TRBV10-3|11
TGTGCCATCGGGAGGGAATACGAGCAGTACTTC
CAIGREYEQYF
>.|few|TRBJ1-1|TRBV2|13
TGTGCCACCCAACTCGGACATTCTTCCGAAGCTTTCTTT
CATQLGHSSEAFF
>.|medium-sized|TRBJ1-2|TRBV20-1|13
TGCAGTGCTATGGGGACGCCTGAGATTGGCTACACCTTC
CSAMGTPEIGYTF
>TRBD2|once|TRBJ2-1|TRBV3-1|15
TGTGCCAGCAGCATGACTAGCGGGGGGTACAATGAGCAGTTCTTC
CASSMTSGGYNEQFF
>.|.|TRBJ1-5|TRBV11-1|16
TGTGCCAGCAGATGGGGGGGACCGAGTAGCAATCAGCCCCAGCATTTT
CASRWGGPSSNQPQHF
>TRBD1|few|TRBJ1-5|TRBV19|18
TGTGCCAGTAGTATAGATCTCGGGACAGGGGACGCCATGGGGCCCCAGCATTTT
CASSIDLGTGDAMGPQHF
>.|.|TRBJ1-5|TRBV7-3|17
TGTGCCAGCAGCTTCCTACTGAGGGGGGACAAATATCAGCCCCAGCATTTT
CASSFLLRGDKYQPQHF
>TRBD1|.|TRBJ1-1|TRBV5-1|12
TGCGCCAGCAGAACAGGGGACACTGAAGCTTTCTTT
CASRTGDTEAFF
>.|.|TRBJ1-1|TRBV19|13
TGTGCCAGTAGTATATTTCTAGGCACTGAAGCTTTCTTT
CASSIFLGTEAFF
>TRBD1|few|TRBJ1-2|TRBV2|14
TGTGCCAGCAGTGCGCTACAGGGGGCTTTTGGCTACACCTTC
CASSALQGAFGYTF
>.|few|TRBJ1-1|TRBV7-9|14
TGTGCCAGCAGCTTAGAGGGTGGATTCAGGGAGGCTTTCTTT
CASSLEGGFREAFF
>.|.|TRBJ1-6|TRBV19|18
TGTGCCAGTAGTATTGACCCACGAGTGCAGCTTTCTTATTCACCCCTCCACTTT
CASSIDPRVQLSYSPLHF
>.|once|TRBJ2-7|TRBV27|13
TGTGCCAGCAGTAGGAGTGAGTCCTACGAGCAGTACTTC
CASSRSESYEQYF
>.|few|TRBJ1-2|TRBV6-1|12
TGTGCCAGCTCCAGGATTAACTATGGCTACACCTTC
CASSRINYGYTF
>TRBD1|.|TRBJ2-2|TRBV20-1|17
TGCAGTGCTCACTACCGGGGACAGGGGATTCGGACCGGGGAGCTGTTTTTT
CSAHYRGQGIRTGELFF
>TRBD1|.|TRBJ2-7|TRBV6-5|17
TGTGCCAGCAGTTCCCGGCAGGGGGCTGGGAGCTCCTACGAGCAGTACTTC
CASSSRQGAGSSYEQYF
>.|.|TRBJ2-3|TRBV11-3|15
TGTGCCAGCAGCTTACTCACCTCTCTGACAGATACGCAGTATTTT
CASSLLTSLTDTQYF
>.|.|TRBJ1-3|TRBV20-1|15
TGCAGTGCTAGAGAAGTGGCAGGGGCCGGAAACACCATATATTTT
CSAREVAGAGNTIYF
>.|.|TRBJ2-1|TRBV12-3/TRBV12-4|11
TGTGCCAGCAGCCTAAGGAATGAGCAGTTCTTC
CASSLRNEQFF
>.|.|TRBJ2-1|TRBV6-5|13
TGTGCCAGCAGTTCCGGGACTGATAATGAGCAGTTCTTC
CASSSGTDNEQFF
>TRBD2|.|TRBJ2-4|TRBV7-2|17
TGTGCCAGCAGCCTACCACCTAGCGGGGGATTTCAAAACATTCAGTACTTC
CASSLPPSGGFQNIQYF
>.|.|TRBJ1-6|TRBV12-3/TRBV12-4|14
TGTGCCAGCAGTTTAGCGCGGGATAATTCACCCCTCCACTTT
CASSLARDNSPLHF
>.|.|TRBJ1-2|TRBV4-1|15
TGCGCCAGCAGCCAAGAAAGAACAGAATTCTATGGCTACACCTTC
CASSQERTEFYGYTF
>.|.|TRBJ1-1|TRBV12-3/TRBV12-4|13
TGTGCCAGCAGTTTCCAGGGGAACACTGAAGCTTTCTTT
CASSFQGNTEAFF
>TRBD1|.|TRBJ2-4|TRBV6-4|19
TGTGCCAGCAGTCTGACATGCTTGGACAGGGGGCGAGACAAAAACATTCAGTACTTC
CASSLTCLDRGRDKNIQYF
>.|.|TRBJ1-1|TRBV10-3|15
TGTGCCATCAGTGAGTCCCGTCCTCAGGATACTGAAGCTTTCTTT
CAISESRPQDTEAFF
>.|.|TRBJ2-7|TRBV15|12
TGTGCCACCAGCAGAGAAGGCAACGAGCAGTACTTC
CATSREGNEQYF
>.|few|TRBJ2-5|TRBV2|15
TGTGCCAGCAGTGAAGGGGTGTACAACCAAGAGACCCAGTACTTC
CASSEGVYNQETQYF
>.|.|TRBJ2-5|TRBV7-7|15
TGTGCCAGCAGCTTAGGAGGTACAGAAGAAGAGACCCAGTACTTC
CASSLGGTEEETQYF
>.|.|TRBJ2-2|TRBV6-5|14
TGTGCCAGCAGTTCAAGGGGGGCTGGCGGGGAGCTGTTTTTT
CASSSRGAGGELFF
>.|few|TRBJ2-2|TRBV7-3|14
TGTGCCAGCACTACCGGGTCGAGGGCCGGGGAGCTGTTTTTT
CASTTGSRAGELFF
>.|.|TRBJ2-7|TRBV6-1|14
TGTGCCAGCGGACCCAGGGCGGAGGGCTACGAGCAGTACTTC
CASGPRAEGYEQYF
>.|.|TRBJ1-2|TRBV3-1|12
TGTGCCAGCAGCCCCCCAGGATATGGCTACACCTTC
CASSPPGYGYTF
>.|few|TRBJ2-2|TRBV6-1|13
TGTGCCAGCGAGGGGGAGCGCACCGGGGAGCTGTTTTTT
CASEGERTGELFF
>.|few|TRBJ2-3|TRBV6-1|11
TGTGCCAGCAGATTCACAGATACGCAGTATTTT
CASRFTDTQYF
>.|few|TRBJ1-2|TRBV6-1|13
TGTGCCCTCTCGGAGCCGTGGGTCTATGGCTACACCTTC
CALSEPWVYGYTF
>TRBD1|.|TRBJ1-2|TRBV6-1|17
TGTGCCAGCAGCCAAACCGGGACAGGGGGCGCGGACTATGGCTACACCTTC
CASSQTGTGGADYGYTF
>TRBD2|few|TRBJ2-2|TRBV6-4|15
TGTGCCAGCAGTATAGCGGGGGGCAACACCGGGGAGCTGTTTTTT
CASSIAGGNTGELFF
>.|few|TRBJ2-7|TRBV20-1|13
TGCAGTGCTAGAGATGTAAGGAGCCACGAGCAGTACTTC
CSARDVRSHEQYF
>.|.|TRBJ1-1|TRBV29-1|12
TGCAGCGTAGGGCTTTCGGGCACTGAAGCTTTCTTT
CSVGLSGTEAFF
>TRBD2|.|TRBJ2-2|TRBV7-3|14
TGTGCCAGCAGCCGCGGGGGGGACACCGGGGAGCTGTTTTTT
CASSRGGDTGELFF
>TRBD1|.|TRBJ1-1|TRBV9|15
TGTGCCAGCAGCGTTAATCCAGGGGGCGGAGGGCAAGCTTTCTTT
CASSVNPGGGGQAFF
>TRBD2|.|TRBJ2-7|TRBV7-2|15
TGTGCCAGCAGTCGAGACGGGGGGGGCACCTACGAGCGGTACTTC
CASSRDGGGTYERYF
>TRBD1|few|TRBJ1-1|TRBV6-1|12
TGTGCCAGCGGGACAGTAAACACTGAAGCTTTCTTT
CASGTVNTEAFF
>.|.|TRBJ2-1|TRBV7-3|17
TGTGCCAGCAGCTTAACTGGGACCCCCGAGCCCTACAATGAGCAGTTCTTC
CASSLTGTPEPYNEQFF